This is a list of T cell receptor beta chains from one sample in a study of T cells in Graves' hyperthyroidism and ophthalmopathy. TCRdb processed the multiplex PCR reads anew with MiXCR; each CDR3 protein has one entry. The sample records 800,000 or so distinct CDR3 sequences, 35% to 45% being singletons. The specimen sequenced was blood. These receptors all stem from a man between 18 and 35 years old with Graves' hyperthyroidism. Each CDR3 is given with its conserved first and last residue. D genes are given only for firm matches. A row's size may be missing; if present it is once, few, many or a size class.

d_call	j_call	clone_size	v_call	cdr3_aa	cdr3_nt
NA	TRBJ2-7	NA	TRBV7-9	CASSFYICSADGQGNEQYF	NA
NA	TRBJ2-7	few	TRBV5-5	CASSLVKGAYEQYF	TGTGCCAGCAGCTTGGTGAAGGGGGCCTACGAGCAGTACTTC
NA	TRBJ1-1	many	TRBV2	CASSEGAGTEAFF	TGTGCCAGCAGTGAGGGCGCAGGCACTGAAGCTTTCTTT
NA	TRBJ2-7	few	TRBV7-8	CASSLVVGDLGEQYF	TGTGCCAGCAGCTTAGTGGTGGGGGACCTGGGCGAGCAGTACTTC
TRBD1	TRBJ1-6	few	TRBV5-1	CASSGDRERHLHF	TGCGCCAGCAGCGGGGACAGGGAACGGCATCTCCACTTT
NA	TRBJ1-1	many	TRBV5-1	CASSLAAMMNTEAFF	TGTGCCAGCAGCTTAGCCGCAATGATGAACACTGAAGCTTTCTTT
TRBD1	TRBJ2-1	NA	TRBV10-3	CAISEARDSEQFF	TGTGCCATCAGTGAGGCCCGGGACAGCGAGCAGTTCTTC
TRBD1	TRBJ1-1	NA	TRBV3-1	CASSQESGTGKNTEAFF	TGTGCCAGCAGCCAAGAGTCCGGGACAGGAAAGAACACTGAAGCTTTCTTT
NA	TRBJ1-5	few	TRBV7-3	CASSVRGQPQHF	TGTGCCAGCAGCGTCAGGGGTCAGCCCCAGCATTTT
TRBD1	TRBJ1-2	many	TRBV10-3	CAIGKTGDYGYTF	TGTGCCATCGGGAAGACAGGGGACTATGGCTACACCTTC
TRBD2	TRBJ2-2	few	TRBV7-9	CASTRGGLTGELFF	TGTGCCAGCACCCGGGGGGGGCTCACCGGGGAGCTGTTTTTT
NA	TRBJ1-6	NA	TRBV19	CASSIDLASRANSPLHF	TGTGCCAGTAGTATAGATTTGGCCTCCCGGGCTAATTCACCCCTCCACTTT
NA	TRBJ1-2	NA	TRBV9	CASIVDRAHYGYTF	TGTGCCAGCATCGTAGATAGGGCCCACTATGGCTACACCTTC
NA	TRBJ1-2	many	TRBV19	CASNDPGHYGYTF	TGTGCCAGTAACGACCCGGGACACTATGGCTACACCTTC
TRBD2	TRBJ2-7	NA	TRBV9	CASSVGASGSRQGEQYF	TGTGCCAGCAGCGTAGGGGCTAGCGGGAGTCGCCAGGGCGAGCAGTACTTC
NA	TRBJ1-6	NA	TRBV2	CASIPLGDYGSSPLHF	TGTGCCAGCATACCTTTGGGGGATTACGGGAGCTCACCCCTCCACTTT
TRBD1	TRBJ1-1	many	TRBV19	CASSKAGGGTEAFF	TGTGCCAGTAGTAAGGCAGGGGGAGGCACTGAAGCTTTCTTT
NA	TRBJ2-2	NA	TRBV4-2	CASSQDLGRWNGELFF	TGTGCCAGCAGCCAAGATCTGGGCAGGTGGAACGGGGAGCTGTTTTTT
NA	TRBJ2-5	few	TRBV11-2	CASSLQGTIETQYF	TGTGCCAGCAGTCTCCAGGGGACGATCGAGACCCAGTACTTC
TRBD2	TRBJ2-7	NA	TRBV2	CASSESGGTPVYEQYF	TGTGCCAGCAGTGAGTCGGGAGGTACGCCCGTCTACGAGCAGTACTTC
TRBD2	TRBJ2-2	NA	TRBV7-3	CASSLTAGGNTGELFF	TGTGCCAGCAGCTTAACAGCGGGGGGGAACACCGGGGAGCTGTTTTTT
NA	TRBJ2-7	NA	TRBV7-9	CASSRGPAGSSYEQYF	TGTGCCAGCAGCCGCGGCCCAGCGGGCAGCTCCTACGAGCAGTACTTC
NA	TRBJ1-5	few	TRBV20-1	CSARRRSRAGLNQPQHF	TGCAGTGCTAGAAGAAGATCTAGGGCAGGCCTCAATCAGCCCCAGCATTTT
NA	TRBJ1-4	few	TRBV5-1	CASSQGSTNEKLFF	TGCGCCAGCAGCCAGGGGTCTACTAATGAAAAACTGTTTTTT
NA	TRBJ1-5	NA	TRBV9	CASSSSGVGNQPQHF	TGTGCCAGCAGTTCATCAGGGGTAGGCAATCAGCCCCAGCATTTT
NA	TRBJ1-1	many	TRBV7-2	CASSQQIGSTEAFF	TGTGCCAGCAGCCAGCAGATTGGGAGCACTGAAGCTTTCTTT
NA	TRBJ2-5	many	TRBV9	CASSVEVGETQYF	TGTGCCAGCAGCGTAGAGGTAGGAGAGACCCAGTACTTC
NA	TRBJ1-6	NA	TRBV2	CASGGLADNTPLHF	TGTGCCAGCGGGGGACTAGCGGACAACACCCCCCTCCACTTT
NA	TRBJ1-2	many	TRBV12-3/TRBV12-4	CASKGFGYTF	TGTGCCAGCAAAGGGTTTGGCTACACCTTC
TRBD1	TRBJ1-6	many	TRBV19	CASTGGGQPNSPLHF	TGTGCCAGTACCGGGGGGGGACAGCCCAATTCACCCCTCCACTTT
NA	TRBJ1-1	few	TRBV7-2	CASSLGGQRPNTEAFF	TGTGCCAGCAGCTTAGGGGGGCAAAGGCCGAACACTGAAGCTTTCTTT
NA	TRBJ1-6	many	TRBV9	CASSVVAENSPLHF	TGTGCCAGCAGCGTAGTGGCAGAAAATTCACCCCTCCACTTT
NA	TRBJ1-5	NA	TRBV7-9	CASSLSREAGQPQHF	TGTGCCAGCAGCTTATCCAGGGAGGCGGGTCAGCCCCAGCATTTT
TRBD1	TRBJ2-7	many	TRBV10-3	CAIRARQGSEQYF	TGTGCCATCAGGGCCCGACAGGGAAGCGAGCAGTACTTC
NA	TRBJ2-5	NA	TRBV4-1	CASSQGRALQETQYF	TGTGCCAGCAGCCAAGGGCGGGCGCTCCAAGAGACCCAGTACTTC
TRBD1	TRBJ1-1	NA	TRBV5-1	CASRKGASEAFF	TGCGCCAGCAGAAAGGGGGCGAGTGAAGCTTTCTTT
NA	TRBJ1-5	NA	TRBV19	CASRAGSGPNQPQHF	TGTGCCAGTAGAGCAGGGAGTGGGCCAAATCAGCCCCAGCATTTT
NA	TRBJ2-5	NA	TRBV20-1	CSASAPRGTQYF	TGCAGTGCTAGCGCGCCTAGAGGGACCCAGTACTTC
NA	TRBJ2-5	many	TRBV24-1	CARPRPTQYF	TGTGCCAGACCCCGGCCCACCCAGTACTTC
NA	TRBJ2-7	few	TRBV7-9	CASSLAGLKEGYEQYF	TGTGCCAGCAGCTTGGCCGGGCTCAAGGAAGGCTACGAGCAGTACTTC
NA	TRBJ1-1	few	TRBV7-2	CASSSFSGALGRAFF	TGTGCCAGCAGCTCTTTTTCAGGGGCCCTCGGACGGGCTTTCTTT
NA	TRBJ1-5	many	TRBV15	CATERGYSNQPQHF	TGTGCCACGGAAAGGGGGTATAGCAATCAGCCCCAGCATTTT
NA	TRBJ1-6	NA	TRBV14	CASSREGDSPLHF	TGTGCCAGCAGCCGAGAGGGGGACTCACCCCTCCACTTT
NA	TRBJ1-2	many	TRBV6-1	CASSEARGKYGYTF	TGTGCCAGCAGTGAAGCGAGGGGAAAATATGGCTACACCTTC
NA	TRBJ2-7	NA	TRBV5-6	CASSLDRTASYEQYF	TGTGCCAGCAGCTTGGATCGGACGGCCTCCTACGAGCAGTACTTC
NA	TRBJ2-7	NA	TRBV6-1	CASSEGVGEQYF	TGTGCCAGCAGTGAGGGAGTGGGCGAGCAGTACTTC
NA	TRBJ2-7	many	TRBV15	CATSRERQVGEQYF	TGTGCCACCAGCAGGGAACGACAGGTTGGCGAGCAGTACTTC
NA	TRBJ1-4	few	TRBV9	CASSVEGPPRDEKLFF	TGTGCCAGCAGCGTAGAGGGACCACCGCGGGATGAAAAACTGTTTTTT
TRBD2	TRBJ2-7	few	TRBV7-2	CASSLSGTSSYEQYF	TGTGCCAGCAGCTTATCGGGGACTAGCTCCTACGAGCAGTACTTC
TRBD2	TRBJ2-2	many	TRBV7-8	CASSLVGLAMQPNTGELFF	TGTGCCAGCAGCTTAGTGGGACTAGCGATGCAACCGAACACCGGGGAGCTGTTTTTT
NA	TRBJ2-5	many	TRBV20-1	CSAIGVKETQYF	TGCAGTGCTATAGGTGTGAAAGAGACCCAGTACTTC
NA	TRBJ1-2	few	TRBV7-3	CASSLDAGIDGYTF	TGTGCCAGCAGCTTAGATGCCGGGATTGATGGCTACACCTTC